This passage covers 14 T cell receptor beta chains from one sample sequenced in a study of T-cell memory formation after mild COVID-19. TCRdb called the 5' RACE reads again in MiXCR, with one record for every CDR3 protein. The data show hundreds of thousands of distinct CDR3 sequences, approximately 18% seen once. The specimen was PBMCs or a T cell subset sorted from them (not recorded which). The origin of the receptors is an adult woman who had mild COVID-19 (a few samples of this study predate the infection). Cell type and time point are not known.

This clonotype was detected a few times. The chain has TRBV6-4 and TRBJ1-1; 10 bases line up with TRBD1. CDR1 is MRHNA, CDR2 SNTAGT, per germline. V lost 4 bases to trimming and J lost 8 bases; unmatched junction nucleotides: 7. The CDR3 has 14 residues. The CDR3 region is CASSAHGDRGEAFF. DNA for the CDR3: TGTGCCAGCAGTGCCCACGGGGACAGGGGAGAAGCTTTCTTT.

The V and J genes are TRBV5-5 and TRBJ2-1, with TRBD2 identical over 11 bases. Germline V lookup: CDR1 SGHKS, CDR2 YYEKEE (reference sequence). V was pared by 4 bases and J by 1 base, with 10 bases of the junction left unmatched. The CDR3 is made up of 18 amino acids. CDR3 in DNA: TGTGCCAGCAGCCTCCTCCCGCCTAGCGGGGGGTCCTACAATGAGCAGTTCTTC. Its translation is CASSLLPPSGGSYNEQFF.

This clonotype has a handful of counts. V and J are TRBV29-1 and TRBJ1-1; D gene ambiguous. CDR1 and CDR2 (germline): SQVTM, ANQGSEA. This CDR3 has 14 amino acids. The V gene lost 5 bases and the J gene lost 0 bases, with 13 bases spanning the gap. CDR3: CSVSGEILNTEAFF. In DNA, the CDR3 is TGCAGCGTTTCTGGGGAGATTCTGAACACTGAAGCTTTCTTT.

The J gene is TRBJ2-4, the V gene TRBV6-2 or TRBV6-3, with 7 bases fitting TRBD2. The junction had 5 bases not matched to a gene; V was cut back by 0 bases and J by 9 bases. Germline CDR1 reads MNHEY; CDR2 reads SVGEGT. CDR3 length: 14 amino acids. The CDR3 loop reads CASSYSKTGGIQYF. The CDR3, as DNA: TGTGCCAGCAGTTACTCGAAGACGGGAGGCATTCAGTACTTC.

The chain joins TRBV6-5 to TRBJ2-4; no reliable D call. This CDR3 region has 15 residues. Germline-derived CDR1 and CDR2 are MNHEY and SVGAGI. With 6 bases removed from V and 3 bases from J, the gap between germline ends came to 15 bases. The CDR3, as DNA: TGTGCCAGCAGAGATGACGTTGACGGCAAAAACATTCAGTACTTC. This codes for CASRDDVDGKNIQYF.

The chain couples TRBV20-1 to TRBJ2-7; 7 nucleotides align to TRBD2. This CDR3 is built from 16 residues. Germline values: CDR1 DFQATT, CDR2 SNEGSKA (reference sequence). Trimming at V came to 2 bases and at J to 4 bases, leaving 14 bases not matched to a gene. The CDR3 spells CSARRIHRGSLYEQYF. Here the CDR3 DNA reads TGCAGTGCTAGACGTATCCACCGCGGGAGTTTGTACGAGCAGTACTTC.

This clonotype showed up just a few times. The chain carries TRBV13 and TRBJ2-3; tentatively, D is TRBD1 (6 bases). The CDR3 is 13 amino acids. In germline, CDR1 is PRHDT, CDR2 FYEKMQ (reference sequence). The V end lost 7 bases, the J end lost 0 bases, and 8 bases lay between the germline ends. The CDR3 DNA is TGTGCCAGCAAGGACAGAAGCACAGATACGCAGTATTTT. Its protein is CASKDRSTDTQYF.

The DNA of the CDR3 is TGTGCCAGCATTAGGGGCAGCCTAAGCACAGATACGCAGTATTTT. The encoded protein is CASIRGSLSTDTQYF. This chain links TRBV2 with TRBJ2-3, with D perhaps matching TRBD1 (5 bases). V was trimmed by 7 bases and J by 0 bases, leaving 14 bases between them. The CDR3 is 15 amino acids. CDR1 is SNHLY, CDR2 FYNNEI, per germline.

The chain joins TRBV27 to TRBJ2-4, with 7 bases fitting TRBD1. The V segment lost 10 bases and the J segment 3 bases; nucleotides outside the gene matches: 21. The CDR3 is made up of 18 amino acids. Germline V gene lookup returns CDR1 MNHEY and CDR2 SMNVEV (reference sequence). CDR3 in DNA: TGTGCCACCCGACTGACCCCAGGCAGGGGGTCGGTCAAAAACATTCAGTACTTC. Residues: CATRLTPGRGSVKNIQYF.

The chain uses TRBV3-1 and TRBJ2-5, with D hard to call. The CDR3 has 11 residues. CDR1 and CDR2 (germline): LGHDT, YNNKEL (reference sequence). The germline V and J ends were trimmed by 5 bases and 7 bases, with 8 bases remaining between them. CDR3 sequence (DNA): TGTGCCAGCAGCGCATGGGGGACCCAGTACTTC. Its translation: CASSAWGTQYF.

The rearrangement uses TRBV29-1 and TRBJ2-7, with TRBD1 as a possible D gene (6 bases). The V end was cut by 4 bases, the J end by 3 bases, with 13 bases between. The CDR3 runs 13 residues. Germline V gene lookup returns CDR1 SQVTM and CDR2 ANQGSEA. CDR3 nucleotide sequence: TGCAGCGTTGGGACAGACGAACTCTACGAGCAGTACTTC. Translation: CSVGTDELYEQYF.

This clonotype has more than one count but fewer than ten. This chain joins TRBV11-3 and TRBJ2-7; D perhaps matches TRBD2 (6 bases). This CDR3 has 15 residues. The ends were cut back, 3 bases at V and 2 bases at J, with 14 bases in the middle. Germline lookup yields CDR1 SGHNT and CDR2 YENEEA. CDR3 coding DNA: TGTGCCAGCAGCTTCTGGGGAGGAGGGGCCTACGAGCAGTACTTC. Encoded protein: CASSFWGGGAYEQYF.

The sample holds a few counts of this clonotype. DNA of the CDR3: TGCGCCATCGGGACTAGCGGAGTTAATAGGTGCTACGAGCAGTACTTC. It encodes CAIGTSGVNRCYEQYF. V is TRBV5-1 and J is TRBJ2-7; 11 bases agree with TRBD2. The CDR3 loop spans 16 amino acids. Germline assignment: CDR1 SGHRS and CDR2 YFSETQ. Germline trimming cut 9 bases from V and 3 bases from J; bases unmatched to any gene: 14.

The chain couples TRBV4-1 to TRBJ1-1; D gene uncertain. This CDR3 is built from 14 residues. CDR1 is MGHRA and CDR2 is YSYEKL in the germline V gene. Trimming took off 1 base at V and 5 bases at J, with 11 bases between the two ends. The CDR3 DNA sequence: TGCGCCAGCAGCCAAGTTGCATTAAGAACTGAAGCTTTCTTT. Its translation: CASSQVALRTEAFF.